This T cell receptor (beta chain) was observed in a study of radiation and T cells in renal cell carcinoma. General study findings and limits: Baseline intratumoral clonotype presence is unknown without pretreatment biopsies.

With respect to this clone: Antigen unknown.

TCRdb keeps only in-frame clones here, not all; method: immunoSEQ multiplex PCR. This sample yields around 180,000 clones, of which around 89% are seen a single time; 11% belongs to the top ten. Time point defined: blood 4 weeks post-SBRT, at nephrectomy. Treatment given: 15 Gy SBRT to primary tumor, nephrectomy 4 weeks later. Nephrectomy followed 15 Gy stereotactic body radiation by 4 weeks. Sequenced here: blood, sampled from a patient whose treatment included radiotherapy and nephrectomy. The TCR comes from a woman between 45 and 65 years old with renal cell carcinoma.

CDR3 in DNA: TGTGCCTGGAGCCGGACTAGGAATGAGCAGTTCTTC. This encodes CAWSRTRNEQFF. The chain carries TRBV30 and TRBJ2-1, with TRBD2 matching 7 bases. The CDR3 spans 12 residues. Germline CDR1 GTSNPN, CDR2 SVGIG (reference sequence). The ends lost 3 bases at V and 7 bases at J; junction bases unmatched: 3.